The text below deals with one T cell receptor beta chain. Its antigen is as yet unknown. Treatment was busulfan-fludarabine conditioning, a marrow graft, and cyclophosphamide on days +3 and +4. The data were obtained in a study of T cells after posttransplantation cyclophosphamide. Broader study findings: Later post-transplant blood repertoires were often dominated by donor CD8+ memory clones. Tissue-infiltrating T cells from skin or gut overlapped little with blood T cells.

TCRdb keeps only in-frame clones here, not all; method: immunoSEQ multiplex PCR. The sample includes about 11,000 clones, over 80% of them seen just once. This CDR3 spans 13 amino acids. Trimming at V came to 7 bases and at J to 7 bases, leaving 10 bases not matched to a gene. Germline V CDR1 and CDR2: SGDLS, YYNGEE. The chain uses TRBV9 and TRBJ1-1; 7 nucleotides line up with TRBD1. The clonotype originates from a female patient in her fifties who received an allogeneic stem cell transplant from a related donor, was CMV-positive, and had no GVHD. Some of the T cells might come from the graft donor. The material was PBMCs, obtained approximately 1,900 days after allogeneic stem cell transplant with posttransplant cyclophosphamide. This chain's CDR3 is CASSPQGQSEAFF. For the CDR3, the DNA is TGTGCCAGCTCCCCACAGGGACAGAGTGAAGCTTTCTTT.